A selection of T cell receptor beta chains follows, all from one sample in a study of T cell responses to AZD1222 COVID-19 vaccine. TCRdb keeps only in-frame clones here, not all; method: immunoSEQ multiplex PCR. The sample includes about 150,000 clones, roughly nine tenths of them seen just once. This sample comprised peripheral blood, obtained 28 days after the second AZD1222 dose. The receptors were sampled from an adult who received the AZD1222 COVID-19 vaccine. Each CDR3 is given with its conserved first and last residue. Each record gives: clone size, J gene, D gene, V gene, CDR3 protein, CDR3 DNA. The D gene is left open where the match is weak. Some rows have no size entry. The others give once, few or many, or a class for an expanded clone.

clone size: .
J gene: TRBJ2-3
D gene: .
V gene: TRBV11-3
CDR3 protein: CASSFGTGHTDTQYF
CDR3 DNA: TGTGCCAGCAGCTTCGGGACGGGGCACACAGATACGCAGTATTTT

clone size: .
J gene: TRBJ2-5
D gene: .
V gene: TRBV5-8
CDR3 protein: CASSWPVGGQETQYF
CDR3 DNA: TGTGCCAGCAGCTGGCCCGTAGGGGGCCAAGAGACCCAGTACTTC

clone size: .
J gene: TRBJ1-2
D gene: .
V gene: TRBV18
CDR3 protein: CASSPGATGNYGYTF
CDR3 DNA: TGTGCCAGCTCACCAGGGGCAACAGGGAACTATGGCTACACCTTC

clone size: once
J gene: TRBJ1-1
D gene: .
V gene: TRBV5-6
CDR3 protein: CASSLVVGGTEAFF
CDR3 DNA: TGTGCCAGCAGCTTGGTCGTAGGGGGGACTGAAGCTTTCTTT

clone size: .
J gene: TRBJ2-7
D gene: TRBD1
V gene: TRBV7-8
CDR3 protein: CASSRRTGTPYEQYF
CDR3 DNA: TGTGCCAGCAGCCGACGGACAGGGACCCCATACGAGCAGTACTTC

clone size: .
J gene: TRBJ2-7
D gene: TRBD2
V gene: TRBV11-3
CDR3 protein: CASSPRGGSEQYF
CDR3 DNA: TGTGCCAGCAGCCCACGGGGGGGGTCCGAGCAGTACTTC

clone size: .
J gene: TRBJ1-3
D gene: .
V gene: TRBV5-1
CDR3 protein: CASSPGGISGNTIYF
CDR3 DNA: TGCGCCAGCAGCCCCGGAGGGATCTCTGGAAACACCATATATTTT

clone size: .
J gene: TRBJ1-2
D gene: .
V gene: TRBV6-1
CDR3 protein: CASSHGPRSTIGYTF
CDR3 DNA: TGTGCCAGCAGCCACGGGCCCCGCTCCACTATCGGCTACACCTTC

clone size: .
J gene: TRBJ2-3
D gene: .
V gene: TRBV4-1
CDR3 protein: CASSQEEAASDTQYF
CDR3 DNA: TGCGCCAGCAGCCAAGAGGAGGCAGCCTCGGATACGCAGTATTTT

clone size: .
J gene: TRBJ2-3
D gene: TRBD2
V gene: TRBV19
CDR3 protein: CASSPGLAGSDTQYF
CDR3 DNA: TGTGCCAGTAGCCCCGGACTAGCGGGATCAGATACGCAGTATTTT

clone size: once
J gene: TRBJ2-7
D gene: .
V gene: TRBV28
CDR3 protein: CASSPPQSYEQYF
CDR3 DNA: TGTGCCAGCAGTCCCCCGCAGTCTTACGAGCAGTACTTC

clone size: .
J gene: TRBJ2-7
D gene: .
V gene: TRBV11-2
CDR3 protein: CASSHGHTSSYEQYF
CDR3 DNA: TGTGCCAGCAGCCACGGACATACAAGCTCCTACGAGCAGTACTTC

clone size: .
J gene: TRBJ2-5
D gene: TRBD1
V gene: TRBV5-1
CDR3 protein: CASSAIRTGGSEETQYF
CDR3 DNA: TGCGCCAGCAGCGCGATTCGGACAGGGGGCTCCGAAGAGACCCAGTACTTC

clone size: once
J gene: TRBJ2-1
D gene: TRBD1
V gene: TRBV7-9
CDR3 protein: CASSFTGTGGNEQFF
CDR3 DNA: TGTGCCAGCAGCTTTACCGGGACAGGGGGCAATGAGCAGTTCTTC

clone size: .
J gene: TRBJ1-1
D gene: .
V gene: TRBV5-4
CDR3 protein: CASSLGRKNTEAFF
CDR3 DNA: TGTGCCAGCAGCTTGGGGCGGAAGAACACTGAAGCTTTCTTT

clone size: .
J gene: TRBJ1-2
D gene: .
V gene: TRBV5-4
CDR3 protein: CASSRQVDGYTF
CDR3 DNA: TGTGCCAGCAGTAGACAGGTGGATGGCTACACCTTC

clone size: .
J gene: TRBJ1-5
D gene: .
V gene: TRBV5-6
CDR3 protein: CASSSAGPNQPQHF
CDR3 DNA: TGTGCCAGCAGCTCCGCTGGACCTAATCAGCCCCAGCATTTT

clone size: .
J gene: TRBJ1-6
D gene: .
V gene: TRBV3-1/TRBV3-2
CDR3 protein: CASSQMGGRDLHF
CDR3 DNA: TGTGCCAGCAGCCAGATGGGAGGGCGGGACCTCCACTTT

clone size: .
J gene: TRBJ1-1
D gene: .
V gene: TRBV27
CDR3 protein: CASSFQAAGGWNTEAFF
CDR3 DNA: TGTGCCAGCAGTTTTCAAGCGGCCGGGGGCTGGAACACTGAAGCTTTCTTT

clone size: .
J gene: TRBJ1-4
D gene: TRBD1
V gene: TRBV4-1
CDR3 protein: CASSQSEGGAGEKLFF
CDR3 DNA: TGCGCCAGCAGCCAAAGTGAAGGGGGCGCTGGTGAAAAACTGTTTTTT

clone size: .
J gene: TRBJ2-1
D gene: .
V gene: TRBV6-5
CDR3 protein: CASSPRAERYNEQFF
CDR3 DNA: TGTGCCAGCAGTCCCCGCGCCGAGCGGTACAATGAGCAGTTCTTC

clone size: once
J gene: TRBJ2-7
D gene: TRBD2
V gene: TRBV6-1
CDR3 protein: CASSEVSGGGVSEQYF
CDR3 DNA: TGTGCCAGCAGTGAAGTTAGTGGCGGGGGTGTCTCCGAGCAGTACTTC